Sequencing of this T cell receptor beta chain was carried out in a study of OX40 agonist ivuxolimab in advanced cancers. Study context: The dose-escalation cohort had hepatocellular carcinoma, melanoma, renal cell or head and neck cancer.

Libraries were prepared by immunoSEQ multiplex PCR; TCRdb keeps only in-frame clonotypes and omits some of them. The repertoire has about 83,000 clones, more than 80% of them found once; the top ten carry more than 7%. Findings of the study overall: Normalized T-cell clonal expansion was also low in some nonresponders. Researchers did not establish what antigens the expanded peripheral T cells target.

Points on this clone: Its target is not known.

Sequencing was performed on CD4+ or CD8+ T cells sorted from blood, taken in a trial of the OX40 agonist ivuxolimab. The sequence came from an adult with an advanced solid tumor such as melanoma, head and neck, liver or kidney cancer.

The CDR3 loop is CASSQPGRYNSPLHF. The CDR3 bases are TGTGCCAGCAGCCAGCCGGGACGGTATAATTCACCCCTCCACTTT. The chain joins TRBV4-2 to TRBJ1-6, with TRBD1 as a possible D gene (5 bases). Per germline, CDR1 LGHNA and CDR2 YNFKEQ. The V end was cut by 3 bases, the J end by 4 bases, with 10 bases between. This CDR3 comprises 15 residues.